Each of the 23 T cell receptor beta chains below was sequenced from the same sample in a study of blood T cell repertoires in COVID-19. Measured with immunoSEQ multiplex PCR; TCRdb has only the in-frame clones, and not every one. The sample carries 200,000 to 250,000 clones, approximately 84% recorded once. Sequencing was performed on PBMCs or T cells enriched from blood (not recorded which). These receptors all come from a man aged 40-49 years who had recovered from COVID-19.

The CDR3, as DNA: TGTGCCAGCACCCGACTAGCGGGAACTGCCGGGGAGCTGTTTTTT. It encodes CASTRLAGTAGELFF. This rearrangement joins TRBV7-2 to TRBJ2-2; 11 nucleotides agree with TRBD2. Germline V CDR1 and CDR2: SGHTA, FQGNSA. The CDR3 loop spans 15 amino acids. The V and J ends lost 7 bases and 6 bases, in that order; junction bases with no gene match: 7.

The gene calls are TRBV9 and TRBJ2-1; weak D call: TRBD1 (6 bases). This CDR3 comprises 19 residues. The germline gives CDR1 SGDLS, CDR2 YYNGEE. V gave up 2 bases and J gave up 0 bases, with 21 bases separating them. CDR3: CASSVAGADLWSSYNEQFF. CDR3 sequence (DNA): TGTGCCAGCAGCGTGGCAGGGGCAGACTTATGGAGCTCCTACAATGAGCAGTTCTTC.

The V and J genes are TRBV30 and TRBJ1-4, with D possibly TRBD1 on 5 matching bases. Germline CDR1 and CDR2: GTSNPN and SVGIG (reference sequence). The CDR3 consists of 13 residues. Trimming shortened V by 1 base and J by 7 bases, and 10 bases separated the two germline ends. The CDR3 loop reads CAWSAGLGEKLFF. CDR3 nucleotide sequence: TGTGCCTGGAGTGCAGGGCTCGGTGAAAAACTGTTTTTT.

As DNA, the CDR3 is TGTGCCACCCTCGGCGGGACAGGGGCCTATGGCTACACCTTC. This encodes CATLGGTGAYGYTF. The chain combines TRBV10-3 with TRBJ1-2; 10 bases are a match to TRBD1. Germline trimming cut 10 bases from V and 4 bases from J; bases unmatched to any gene: 9. This CDR3 spans 14 amino acids. The germline V gene has CDR1 ENHRY and CDR2 SYGVKD.

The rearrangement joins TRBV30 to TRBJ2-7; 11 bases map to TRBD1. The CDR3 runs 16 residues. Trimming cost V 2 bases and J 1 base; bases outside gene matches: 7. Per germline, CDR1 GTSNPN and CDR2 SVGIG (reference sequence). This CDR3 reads CAWSTTGTGGSYEQYF. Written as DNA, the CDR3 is TGTGCCTGGAGTACTACTGGGACAGGGGGATCCTACGAGCAGTACTTC. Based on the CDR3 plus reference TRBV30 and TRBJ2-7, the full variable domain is SQTIHQWPATLVQPVGSPLSLECTVEGTSNPNLYWYRQAAGRGLQLLFYSVGIGQISSEVPQNLSASRPQDRQFILSSKKLLLSDSGFYLCAWSTTGTGGSYEQYFGPGTRLTVT.

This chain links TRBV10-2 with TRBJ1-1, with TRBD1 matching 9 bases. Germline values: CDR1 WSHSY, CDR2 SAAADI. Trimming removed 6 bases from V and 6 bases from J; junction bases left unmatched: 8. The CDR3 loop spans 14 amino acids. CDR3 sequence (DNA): TGCGCCAGCAGATTACAGGGGGCGGCCGCTGAAGCTTTCTTT. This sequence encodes CASRLQGAAAEAFF.

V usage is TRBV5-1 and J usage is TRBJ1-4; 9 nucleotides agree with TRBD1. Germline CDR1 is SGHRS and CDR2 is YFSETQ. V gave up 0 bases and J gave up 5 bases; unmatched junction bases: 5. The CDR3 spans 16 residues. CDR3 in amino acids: CASSLGTGTGNEKLFF. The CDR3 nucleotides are TGCGCCAGCAGCTTGGGAACCGGGACAGGGAATGAAAAACTGTTTTTT.

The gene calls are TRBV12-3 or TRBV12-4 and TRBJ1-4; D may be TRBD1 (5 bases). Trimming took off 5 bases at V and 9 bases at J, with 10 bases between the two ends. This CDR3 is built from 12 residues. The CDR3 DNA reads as TGTGCCAGCAGTGTCTTGGGGCAAAAACTGTTTTTT. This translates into CASSVLGQKLFF.

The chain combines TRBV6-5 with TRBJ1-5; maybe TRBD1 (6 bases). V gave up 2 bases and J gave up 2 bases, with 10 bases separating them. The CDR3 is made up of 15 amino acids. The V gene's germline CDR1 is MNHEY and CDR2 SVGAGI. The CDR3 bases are TGTGCCAGCAGTTACCGTTCAGGGGGCAATCAGCCCCAGCATTTT. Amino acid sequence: CASSYRSGGNQPQHF.

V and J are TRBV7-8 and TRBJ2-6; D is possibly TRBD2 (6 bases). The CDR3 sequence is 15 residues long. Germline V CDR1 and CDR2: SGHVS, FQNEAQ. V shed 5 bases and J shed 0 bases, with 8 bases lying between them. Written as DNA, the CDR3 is TGTGCCAGCAGCGCGGGGTTCTCTGGGGCCAACGTCCTGACTTTC. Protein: CASSAGFSGANVLTF. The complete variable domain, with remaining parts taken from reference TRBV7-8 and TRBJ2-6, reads GAGVSQSPRYKVAKRGQDVALRCDPISGHVSLFWYQQALGQGPEFLTYFQNEAQLDKSGLPSDRFFAERPEGSVSTLKIQRTQQEDSAVYLCASSAGFSGANVLTFGAGSRLTVL.

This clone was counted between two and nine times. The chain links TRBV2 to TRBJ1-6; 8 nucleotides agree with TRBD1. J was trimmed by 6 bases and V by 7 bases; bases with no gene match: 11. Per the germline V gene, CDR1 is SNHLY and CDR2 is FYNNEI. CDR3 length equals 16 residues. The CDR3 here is CASIYELGQANSPLHF. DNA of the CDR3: TGTGCCAGCATATATGAGTTGGGACAGGCTAATTCACCCCTCCACTTT.

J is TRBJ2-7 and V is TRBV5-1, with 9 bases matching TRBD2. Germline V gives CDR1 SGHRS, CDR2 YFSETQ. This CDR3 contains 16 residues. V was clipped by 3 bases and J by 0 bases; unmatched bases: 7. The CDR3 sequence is CASSSGAGGPSYEQYF. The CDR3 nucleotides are TGCGCCAGCAGCTCCGGTGCGGGAGGGCCCTCCTACGAGCAGTACTTC.

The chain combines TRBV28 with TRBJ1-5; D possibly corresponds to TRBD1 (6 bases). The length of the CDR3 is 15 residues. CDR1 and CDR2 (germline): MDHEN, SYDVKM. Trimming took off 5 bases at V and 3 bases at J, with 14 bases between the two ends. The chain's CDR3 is CASSRRGSVNQPQHF. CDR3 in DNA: TGTGCCAGCAGTCGAAGGGGGTCCGTCAATCAGCCCCAGCATTTT.

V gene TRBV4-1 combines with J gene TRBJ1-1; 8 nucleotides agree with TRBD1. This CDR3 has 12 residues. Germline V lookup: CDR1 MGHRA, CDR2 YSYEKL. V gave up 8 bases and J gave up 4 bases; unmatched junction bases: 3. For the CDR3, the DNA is TGCGCCAGCCGGACAGGGTCCACTGAAGCTTTCTTT. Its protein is CASRTGSTEAFF.

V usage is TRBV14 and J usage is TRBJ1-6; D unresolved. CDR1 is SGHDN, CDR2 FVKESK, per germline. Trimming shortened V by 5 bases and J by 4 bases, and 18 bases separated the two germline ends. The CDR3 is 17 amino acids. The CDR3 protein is CASSGQGLTRYNSPLHF. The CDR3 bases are TGTGCCAGCAGCGGGCAAGGGTTAACTAGATATAATTCACCCCTCCACTTT.

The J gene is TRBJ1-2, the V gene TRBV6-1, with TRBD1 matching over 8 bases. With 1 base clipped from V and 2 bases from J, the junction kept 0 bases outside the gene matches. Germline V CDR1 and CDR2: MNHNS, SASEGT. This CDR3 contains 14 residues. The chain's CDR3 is CASSEGTGNYGYTF. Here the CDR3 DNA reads TGTGCCAGCAGTGAAGGGACAGGGAACTATGGCTACACCTTC.

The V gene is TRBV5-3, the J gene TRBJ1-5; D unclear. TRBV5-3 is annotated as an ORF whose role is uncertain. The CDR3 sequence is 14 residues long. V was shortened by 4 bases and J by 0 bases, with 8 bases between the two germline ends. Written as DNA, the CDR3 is TGTGCCAGAAGCCTGGCTAATAGCAATCAGCCCCAGCATTTT. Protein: CARSLANSNQPQHF.

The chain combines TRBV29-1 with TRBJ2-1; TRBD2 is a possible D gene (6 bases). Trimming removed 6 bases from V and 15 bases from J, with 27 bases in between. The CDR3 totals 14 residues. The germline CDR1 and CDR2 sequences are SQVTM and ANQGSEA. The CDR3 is CSVRKAHTSGPLFF. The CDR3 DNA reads TGCAGCGTCAGAAAAGCCCATACCAGCGGGCCACTGTTCTTC.

Here the CDR3 reads CASSPRTGTKTQWTQYF. The CDR3 region has the DNA TGTGCCAGCAGCCCCAGAACAGGGACTAAGACCCAATGGACCCAGTACTTC. The chain couples TRBV7-8 to TRBJ2-5, with D maybe TRBD2 (7 bases). The V end lost 5 bases, the J end lost 7 bases, and 26 bases lay between the germline ends. CDR1 is SGHVS and CDR2 is FQNEAQ in the germline V gene. The CDR3 contains 17 residues.

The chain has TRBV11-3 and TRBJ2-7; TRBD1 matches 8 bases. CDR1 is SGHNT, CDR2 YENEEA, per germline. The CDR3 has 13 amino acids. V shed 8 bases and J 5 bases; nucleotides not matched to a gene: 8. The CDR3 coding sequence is TGTGCCAGCGGAAGAGGACAGGGCCACGAGCAGTACTTC. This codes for CASGRGQGHEQYF.

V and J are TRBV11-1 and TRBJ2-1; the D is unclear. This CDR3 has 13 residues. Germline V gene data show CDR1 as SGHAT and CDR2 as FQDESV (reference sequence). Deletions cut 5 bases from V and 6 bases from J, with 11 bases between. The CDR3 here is CASSPVIGNEQFF. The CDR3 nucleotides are TGTGCCAGCAGCCCGGTTATCGGCAATGAGCAGTTCTTC.

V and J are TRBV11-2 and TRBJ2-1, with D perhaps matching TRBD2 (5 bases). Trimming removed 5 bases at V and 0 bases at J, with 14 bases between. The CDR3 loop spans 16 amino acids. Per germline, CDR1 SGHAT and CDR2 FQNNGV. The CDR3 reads CASSPRAVYSYNEQFF. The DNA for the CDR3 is TGTGCCAGCAGCCCCCGAGCGGTGTACTCCTACAATGAGCAGTTCTTC.

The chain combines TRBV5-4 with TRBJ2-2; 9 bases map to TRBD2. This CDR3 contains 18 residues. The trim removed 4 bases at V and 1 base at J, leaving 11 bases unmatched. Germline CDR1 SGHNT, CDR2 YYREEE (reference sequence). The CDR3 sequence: CASSRGGGADMNTGELFF. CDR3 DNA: TGTGCCAGCAGCCGGGGCGGGGGGGCCGATATGAACACCGGGGAGCTGTTTTTT. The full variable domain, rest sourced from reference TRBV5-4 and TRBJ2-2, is ETGVTQSPTHLIKTRGQQVTLRCSSQSGHNTVSWYQQALGQGPQFIFQYYREEENGRGNFPPRFSGLQFPNYSSELNVNALELDDSALYLCASSRGGGADMNTGELFFGEGSRLTVL.